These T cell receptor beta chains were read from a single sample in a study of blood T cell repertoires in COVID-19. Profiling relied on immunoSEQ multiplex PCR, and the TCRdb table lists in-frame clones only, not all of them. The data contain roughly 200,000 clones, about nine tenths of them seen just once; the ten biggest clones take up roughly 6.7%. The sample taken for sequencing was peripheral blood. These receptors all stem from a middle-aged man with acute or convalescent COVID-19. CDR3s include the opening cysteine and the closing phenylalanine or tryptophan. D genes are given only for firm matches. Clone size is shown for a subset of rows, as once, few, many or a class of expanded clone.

TGTGCCAGCAGTCCTGGGGACAGCTCCTACGAGCAGTACTTC	CASSPGDSSYEQYF	few	TRBD1	TRBJ2-7	TRBV27
TGTGCCAGCAGTGAATATGGGGGGGGCTCTGGCTACACCTTC	CASSEYGGGSGYTF	.	.	TRBJ1-2	TRBV2
TGTGCCAGCAGTGAAGCTGGCGGGGGAAGAAATGAGCAGTTCTTC	CASSEAGGGRNEQFF	.	TRBD2	TRBJ2-1	TRBV2
TGCGCCAGCAGCGTGACTAGCGGGGGGGTGTCCTACAATGAGCAGTTCTTC	CASSVTSGGVSYNEQFF	.	TRBD2	TRBJ2-1	TRBV5-1
TGTGCCAGCAGCCAAGATTTTTCCCAGGGTTATAACTATGGCTACACCTTC	CASSQDFSQGYNYGYTF	.	.	TRBJ1-2	TRBV3-1/TRBV3-2
TGCGCCAGCAGCCGCAGTGCACCTAGACAGGGTAGCTTCTCACCCCTCCACTTT	CASSRSAPRQGSFSPLHF	.	TRBD1	TRBJ1-6	TRBV4-3
TGTGCCAGCAGTTCCTCCAGGACACCCAGGGGTACTGAAGCTTTCTTT	CASSSSRTPRGTEAFF	once	.	TRBJ1-1	TRBV27
TGTGCCAGCGGCCCAAGCGGAGGCGCGGACTATGGCTACACCTTC	CASGPSGGADYGYTF	.	.	TRBJ1-2	TRBV6-5
TGTGCCAGCAGCGTATCAGGGGTTAATGAAAAACTGTTTTTT	CASSVSGVNEKLFF	.	.	TRBJ1-4	TRBV9
TGTGCCAGCAGCCAAGATCCGGCTACTAGCCTTTACAATGAGCAGTTCTTC	CASSQDPATSLYNEQFF	.	.	TRBJ2-1	TRBV4-2
TGTGCCAGCAGTTTCAGGGAAGGCTCCCCCTACGAGCAGTACTTC	CASSFREGSPYEQYF	.	.	TRBJ2-7	TRBV27
TGTGCCAGTAGTATAGATCTACAGCCCTACAATGAGCAGTTCTTC	CASSIDLQPYNEQFF	.	.	TRBJ2-1	TRBV19
TGTGCCAGCAGCTTGGGGTCCGGACATCAGAACACTGAAGCTTTCTTT	CASSLGSGHQNTEAFF	.	.	TRBJ1-1	TRBV5-4
TGTGCCACCAAACAGGGGTTGGGGCTGGTCCAAGAGACCCAGTACTTC	CATKQGLGLVQETQYF	.	TRBD1	TRBJ2-5	TRBV28